The 25 T cell receptor beta chains in this list originate from one sample, sequenced in a study of tumor-infiltrating lymphocytes in primary liver carcinoma. cDNA specific to TCR beta was made from around 470 ng of total RNA, with a constant-region primer employed for priming. Three nested multiplex PCR rounds, a slightly modified ARM-PCR method, built the TCR beta libraries. PCR rounds one and two used TRBV1-TRBV30 forward primers with a C-beta reverse primer for approximately 10 cycles each. Each CDR3 protein gets one entry after TCRdb re-called the multiplex PCR reads with MiXCR. The sample shows more than 70,000 distinct CDR3 sequences, roughly 72% of them seen only once. Co-extracting RNA and DNA was done with 20-30 mg of unsorted bulk tissue as input. The specimen was liver tumor tissue from sampling region 1. As for subset: tumor region T1, superior pole. These receptors were obtained from a man aged 35 to 55 with primary liver carcinoma and hepatitis B virus infection.

Regarding this clonotype: This is likely a read error, given that the CDR3 carries no conserved phenylalanine or tryptophan at its end. The rearrangement links TRBV11-2 to TRBJ2-1; D might be TRBD2 (6 bases). Germline V gene sequence: CDR1 SGHAT, CDR2 FQNNGV. The CDR3 runs 15 residues. In DNA form, the CDR3 reads TGTGCCAGCAGCTTAGCGGGAGTCTCCTACAGTGAGCAGTTCTTA. It is translated as CASSLAGVSYSEQFL.

The gene calls are TRBV6-6 and TRBJ2-3, with D possibly matching TRBD2 (5 bases). Germline loops: CDR1 MNHNY, CDR2 SVGAGI (reference sequence). Between the trimmed V and J ends, which lost 6 bases and 2 bases, there was a span of 15 bases. The CDR3 is 15 residues long. As DNA, the CDR3 is TGTGCCAGCAGGAGAGGGATCACCGCCACAGATACGCAGTATTTT. It translates to CASRRGITATDTQYF.

The gene calls are TRBV4-1 and TRBJ2-2; 8 nucleotides line up with TRBD2. Germline V gene lookup returns CDR1 MGHRA and CDR2 YSYEKL. The CDR3 has 20 amino acids. V was pared by 0 bases and J by 1 base, with 13 bases of the junction left unmatched. The CDR3 sequence is CASSQELAAGGYLNTGELFF. For the CDR3, the DNA is TGCGCCAGCAGCCAAGAATTGGCGGCGGGAGGTTATTTGAACACCGGGGAGCTGTTTTTT.

The chain uses TRBV5-4 and TRBJ2-2; no reliable D call. Germline V CDR1 and CDR2: SGHNT, YYREEE (reference sequence). The CDR3 runs to 16 residues. Trimming left V 1 base short and J 5 bases short, with 15 bases between. The CDR3 sequence is CASSLTGTWATGELFF. DNA of the CDR3: TGTGCCAGCAGCTTGACTGGCACTTGGGCGACCGGGGAGCTGTTTTTT.

As concerns this clonotype: A much larger clone differs by one base, so this may be a read error. The rearrangement joins TRBV6-1 to TRBJ2-3; tentatively, D is TRBD2 (7 bases). The CDR3 runs 14 residues. Trimming removed 2 bases from V and 4 bases from J, with 10 bases in between. Germline V gene data show CDR1 as MNHNS and CDR2 as SASEGT. The CDR3 sequence is CASSERGAPDTQYF. The CDR3 nucleotides are TGTGCCAGCAGTGAACGGGGGGCCCCAGATACGCAGTATTTT.

For this clonotype: The junction shows a germline mismatch at one end, possibly a read error. The chain couples TRBV13 to TRBJ2-7, with a weak D call TRBD2 (6 bases). CDR1 and CDR2 from the germline V gene are PRHDT and FYEKMQ (reference sequence). The CDR3 length is 16 residues. The CDR3 protein is CASSPRRLTGAYEQYF. CDR3 in DNA: TGTGCCAGCAGCCCCCGTCGACTAACGGGAGCCTATGAGCAGTACTTC.

Note on this clonotype: This likely comes from a read error, as the CDR3 has no conserved phenylalanine or tryptophan at its end. V is TRBV6-5 and J is TRBJ2-7; 7 nucleotides agree with TRBD1. The CDR3 is made up of 15 amino acids. CDR1 MNHEY and CDR2 SVGAGI come from the germline V gene. V shed 8 bases, J shed 1 base, and the junction held 11 bases outside the gene matches. The CDR3 bases are TGTGCCAGCCGGACCGGGACAGTAAATTCCTACGAGCAGTACTCC. It specifies CASRTGTVNSYEQYS.

Notes on this clonotype: Lacking the conserved final phenylalanine or tryptophan, this CDR3 likely reflects a read error. Because the CDR3's place on the DNA is in doubt, the DNA is left out and the CDR3 is given as listed by TCRdb. The rearrangement uses TRBV5-5 and TRBJ2-7. 11 amino acids form the CDR3, both terminal residues included. Germline loops: CDR1 SGHKS, CDR2 YYEKEE (reference sequence). CDR3 residues: CASSMADEQYL.

With respect to this clonotype: The junction departs from germline at one end; a sequencing error may be responsible. This chain uses TRBV6-5 with TRBJ2-7, with D unclear. The V gene's germline CDR1 is MNHEY and CDR2 SVGAGI. The CDR3 length is 13 residues. This chain's CDR3 is CASNYRLSYEQYF. The CDR3 bases are TGTGCCAGCAATTACAGACTTTCCTACGAGCAGTATTTC.

A few counts support this clonotype. This may be a read error, as it is one base from a much larger clone. V and J are TRBV6-5 and TRBJ2-3; D gene uncertain. The V gene's germline CDR1 is MNHEY and CDR2 SVGAGI. The CDR3 contains 15 residues. CDR3 DNA: TGTGACAGCAGTTACTCGACGGTAGCAGCGAGGCCGCAGTATTTT. Translation: CDSSYSTVAARPQYF.

As concerns this clonotype: Since the CDR3 does not end with the conserved phenylalanine or tryptophan, this likely comes from a read error. The V and J genes are TRBV29-1 and TRBJ1-1; perhaps TRBD1 as D (6 bases). Germline CDR1 SQVTM, CDR2 ANQGSEA. The CDR3 covers 12 residues. The CDR3 DNA reads TGCAACGTTGAGGGGGGGAACACTGAAGCTTTCCTT. Translated, it gives CNVEGGNTEAFL.

Turning to this clonotype: Relative to the germline gene, one junction end is altered; a read error may explain this. This chain connects TRBV29-1 to TRBJ2-1, with D possibly matching TRBD2 (6 bases). This CDR3 is 13 amino acids long. Germline-derived CDR1 and CDR2 are SQVTM and ANQGSEA. CDR3 nucleotides: TGTAGCGTTGAAGGGACTGACTACGACGAGCAGTTCTTC. Residues: CSVEGTDYDEQFF.

On this clonotype itself: Sequence at one end of the junction differs from germline and may be a read error. The chain uses TRBV2 and TRBJ2-5; perhaps TRBD2 as D (6 bases). The CDR3 runs 14 residues. Germline CDR1 is SNHLY and CDR2 is FYNNEI. Here the CDR3 reads CASISDYRAETQYF. The CDR3 DNA sequence: TGTGCCAGCATCTCGGACTACCGCGCGGAGACCCAATACTTC.

Details on this clonotype: The conserved phenylalanine or tryptophan normally closing the CDR3 is absent here, so this likely arose from a read error. It is unclear where the CDR3 begins or ends on the DNA, so no DNA is shown, and the CDR3 is as TCRdb lists it. The rearrangement links TRBV29-1 to TRBJ2-7; the table calls TRBD1, which could not be checked here. Germline loops: CDR1 SQVTM, CDR2 ANQGSEA. The CDR3 contains 9 residues when both ends are counted. CDR3: CSLRDRKYL.

As regards this clonotype: A junction boundary mismatches the germline segment, possibly from a read error. The V call is TRBV6-1, the J call TRBJ2-6; no definite D call. This CDR3 spans 18 amino acids. The germline gives CDR1 MNHNS, CDR2 SASEGT. CDR3: CVSSEAPPQISGTNVLTF. The DNA for the CDR3 is TGTGTCAGCAGTGAAGCCCCACCCCAGATCTCTGGGACCAACGTCCTGACTTTC.

This clonotype was recorded a few times. This could be a read error, since a much larger clone is one nucleotide away. CDR3 coding DNA: TGTGCCAGCAGTACAGGGCCGAGCACAGATACGCAGTATTTT. Translating gives CASSTGPSTDTQYF. The chain uses TRBV6-1 and TRBJ2-3, with D possibly being TRBD1 (6 bases). This CDR3 contains 14 residues. Germline V gene lookup returns CDR1 MNHNS and CDR2 SASEGT. Trimming shortened V by 5 bases and J by 0 bases, and 9 bases separated the two germline ends.

Notes on this clonotype: Compared with germline, one end of the junction differs, possibly owing to a read error. The chain joins TRBV11-2 to TRBJ2-6, with a weak D call TRBD2 (6 bases). The CDR3 length is 16 residues. Germline CDR1 and CDR2: SGHAT and FQNNGV. The CDR3 nucleotides read TGTACCAGTAGCTTATCGCGGGGAAGAGGGGCCAACGCCCTGACTTTC. Its translation: CTSSLSRGRGANALTF.

This clonotype was counted many times. The chain has TRBV6-2 or TRBV6-3 and TRBJ1-1; D may be TRBD1 (5 bases). The germline V gene encodes CDR1 MNHEY and CDR2 SVGEGT. With 4 bases removed from V and 7 bases from J, the gap between germline ends came to 10 bases. The CDR3 consists of 12 residues. The CDR3 region has the DNA TGTGCCAGCAGTTTGGGACCGAATGAAGCTTTCTTT. It translates to CASSLGPNEAFF.

Of note for this clonotype: This clone may be a read error of a much larger clone one base away. V is TRBV5-1 and J is TRBJ2-7; D gene uncertain. This CDR3 region has 11 residues. Germline V gene data show CDR1 as SGHRS and CDR2 as YFSETQ. CDR3 DNA sequence: TGCGCCAGCCGCTTGGAACAGGAGCAGTACTTC. It is translated as CASRLEQEQYF.

On this clonotype itself: Relative to the germline gene, one junction end is altered; a read error may explain this. The chain recombines TRBV6-1 with TRBJ1-5; TRBD1 matches 7 bases. This CDR3 has 16 residues. CDR1 is MNHNS and CDR2 is SASEGT in the germline V gene. The chain's CDR3 is CASTIVQGEGNQPQHF. The CDR3, as DNA: TGCGCCAGCACCATAGTCCAGGGGGAAGGCAATCAGCCCCAGCATTTT.

Notes on this clonotype: At one of its ends the junction is not consistent with the germline gene, which may arise from a read error. The chain employs TRBV11-2 and TRBJ2-7; D uncertain. Germline CDR1 and CDR2: SGHAT and FQNNGV. The CDR3 has 13 amino acids. The DNA of the CDR3 is TGTACCAGCAGCTTAGAAAGGTGCACCGAGCAGTACTTC. This codes for CTSSLERCTEQYF.

In the case of this clonotype: A junction boundary mismatches the germline segment, possibly from a read error. The chain joins TRBV10-3 to TRBJ2-7; no clear D gene. Germline CDR1 ENHRY, CDR2 SYGVKD. The CDR3 runs to 11 residues. Written as DNA, the CDR3 is TGTGACATCAGTGAATGGTCTGAGCAGTACTTC. Residues: CDISEWSEQYF.

In regard to this clonotype: At one of its ends the junction is not consistent with the germline gene, which may arise from a read error. The V gene is TRBV6-5, the J gene TRBJ1-2; D is unclear. Germline V lookup: CDR1 MNHEY, CDR2 SVGAGI. This CDR3 spans 12 amino acids. The CDR3 spells CASSSQNYDYTF. In nucleotides, the CDR3 is TGTGCCAGCAGCTCTCAGAACTATGACTACACATTC.

The chain has TRBV11-2 and TRBJ2-7; possible D gene TRBD2, 6 bases. The CDR3 sequence is 13 residues long. The germline CDR1 and CDR2 sequences are SGHAT and FQNNGV. CDR3 nucleotides: TGTGCTACGGAGGGCGGGAACTCCTACGAGCAGTACTTC. It encodes CATEGGNSYEQYF.

Comments on this clonotype: Since a much larger clone is just one base distant, this may be a read error. V is TRBV28 and J is TRBJ2-1; 7 bases are a match to TRBD2. Per germline, CDR1 MDHEN and CDR2 SYDVKM. Unmatched junction bases numbered 14, after V lost 5 bases and J lost 7 bases. The CDR3 has 16 residues. The CDR3 coding sequence is TGTGCCAGCAGTAGTCCGACTTGCGGGAGTAGTAATGAGCAGTTCTTC. Amino acid sequence: CASSSPTCGSSNEQFF.